Following are 3 T cell receptor beta chains from one sample sequenced in a study of cytomegalovirus exposure and HLA in healthy donors. Both 60 Vbeta primers and 13 Jbeta primers went into the PCR. The table came from immunoSEQ multiplex PCR; TCRdb's copy has only in-frame clones and leaves some out. The top ten clones hold approximately 5% of a sample with about 100,000 clones, almost 80% of them seen once. The specimen was PBMCs. These receptors originate from a man in his fifties or sixties in good health and CMV-seropositive.

The chain recombines TRBV23-1 with TRBJ1-5; 9 positions agree with TRBD1. TRBV23-1 is placed among ORFs of uncertain function. The CDR3 runs 16 residues. V shed 2 bases and J 5 bases; nucleotides not matched to a gene: 7. The CDR3 DNA follows: TGCGCCAGCAGTCAACCCGGGACAGGGAGAGATCAGCCCCAGCATTTT. It translates to CASSQPGTGRDQPQHF.

The chain is built from TRBV6-5 and TRBJ2-3; 12 bases are shared with TRBD2. The V segment lost 8 bases and the J segment 6 bases; nucleotides outside the gene matches: 9. There are 15 residues in the CDR3. Germline assignment: CDR1 MNHEY and CDR2 SVGAGI. CDR3 protein: CASSRTSGTGDTQYF. Here the CDR3 DNA reads TGTGCCAGCTCCCGGACTAGCGGGACGGGGGATACGCAGTATTTT.

This rearrangement joins TRBV5-1 to TRBJ2-7; D is perhaps TRBD1 (8 bases). The CDR3 is made up of 15 amino acids. Germline V gene lookup returns CDR1 SGHRS and CDR2 YFSETQ. Trimming left V 3 bases short and J 5 bases short, with 18 bases between. CDR3 region: CASSWTLQGGNEQYF. The CDR3 nucleotides are TGCGCCAGCAGCTGGACTTTACAGGGGGGGAACGAGCAGTACTTC.